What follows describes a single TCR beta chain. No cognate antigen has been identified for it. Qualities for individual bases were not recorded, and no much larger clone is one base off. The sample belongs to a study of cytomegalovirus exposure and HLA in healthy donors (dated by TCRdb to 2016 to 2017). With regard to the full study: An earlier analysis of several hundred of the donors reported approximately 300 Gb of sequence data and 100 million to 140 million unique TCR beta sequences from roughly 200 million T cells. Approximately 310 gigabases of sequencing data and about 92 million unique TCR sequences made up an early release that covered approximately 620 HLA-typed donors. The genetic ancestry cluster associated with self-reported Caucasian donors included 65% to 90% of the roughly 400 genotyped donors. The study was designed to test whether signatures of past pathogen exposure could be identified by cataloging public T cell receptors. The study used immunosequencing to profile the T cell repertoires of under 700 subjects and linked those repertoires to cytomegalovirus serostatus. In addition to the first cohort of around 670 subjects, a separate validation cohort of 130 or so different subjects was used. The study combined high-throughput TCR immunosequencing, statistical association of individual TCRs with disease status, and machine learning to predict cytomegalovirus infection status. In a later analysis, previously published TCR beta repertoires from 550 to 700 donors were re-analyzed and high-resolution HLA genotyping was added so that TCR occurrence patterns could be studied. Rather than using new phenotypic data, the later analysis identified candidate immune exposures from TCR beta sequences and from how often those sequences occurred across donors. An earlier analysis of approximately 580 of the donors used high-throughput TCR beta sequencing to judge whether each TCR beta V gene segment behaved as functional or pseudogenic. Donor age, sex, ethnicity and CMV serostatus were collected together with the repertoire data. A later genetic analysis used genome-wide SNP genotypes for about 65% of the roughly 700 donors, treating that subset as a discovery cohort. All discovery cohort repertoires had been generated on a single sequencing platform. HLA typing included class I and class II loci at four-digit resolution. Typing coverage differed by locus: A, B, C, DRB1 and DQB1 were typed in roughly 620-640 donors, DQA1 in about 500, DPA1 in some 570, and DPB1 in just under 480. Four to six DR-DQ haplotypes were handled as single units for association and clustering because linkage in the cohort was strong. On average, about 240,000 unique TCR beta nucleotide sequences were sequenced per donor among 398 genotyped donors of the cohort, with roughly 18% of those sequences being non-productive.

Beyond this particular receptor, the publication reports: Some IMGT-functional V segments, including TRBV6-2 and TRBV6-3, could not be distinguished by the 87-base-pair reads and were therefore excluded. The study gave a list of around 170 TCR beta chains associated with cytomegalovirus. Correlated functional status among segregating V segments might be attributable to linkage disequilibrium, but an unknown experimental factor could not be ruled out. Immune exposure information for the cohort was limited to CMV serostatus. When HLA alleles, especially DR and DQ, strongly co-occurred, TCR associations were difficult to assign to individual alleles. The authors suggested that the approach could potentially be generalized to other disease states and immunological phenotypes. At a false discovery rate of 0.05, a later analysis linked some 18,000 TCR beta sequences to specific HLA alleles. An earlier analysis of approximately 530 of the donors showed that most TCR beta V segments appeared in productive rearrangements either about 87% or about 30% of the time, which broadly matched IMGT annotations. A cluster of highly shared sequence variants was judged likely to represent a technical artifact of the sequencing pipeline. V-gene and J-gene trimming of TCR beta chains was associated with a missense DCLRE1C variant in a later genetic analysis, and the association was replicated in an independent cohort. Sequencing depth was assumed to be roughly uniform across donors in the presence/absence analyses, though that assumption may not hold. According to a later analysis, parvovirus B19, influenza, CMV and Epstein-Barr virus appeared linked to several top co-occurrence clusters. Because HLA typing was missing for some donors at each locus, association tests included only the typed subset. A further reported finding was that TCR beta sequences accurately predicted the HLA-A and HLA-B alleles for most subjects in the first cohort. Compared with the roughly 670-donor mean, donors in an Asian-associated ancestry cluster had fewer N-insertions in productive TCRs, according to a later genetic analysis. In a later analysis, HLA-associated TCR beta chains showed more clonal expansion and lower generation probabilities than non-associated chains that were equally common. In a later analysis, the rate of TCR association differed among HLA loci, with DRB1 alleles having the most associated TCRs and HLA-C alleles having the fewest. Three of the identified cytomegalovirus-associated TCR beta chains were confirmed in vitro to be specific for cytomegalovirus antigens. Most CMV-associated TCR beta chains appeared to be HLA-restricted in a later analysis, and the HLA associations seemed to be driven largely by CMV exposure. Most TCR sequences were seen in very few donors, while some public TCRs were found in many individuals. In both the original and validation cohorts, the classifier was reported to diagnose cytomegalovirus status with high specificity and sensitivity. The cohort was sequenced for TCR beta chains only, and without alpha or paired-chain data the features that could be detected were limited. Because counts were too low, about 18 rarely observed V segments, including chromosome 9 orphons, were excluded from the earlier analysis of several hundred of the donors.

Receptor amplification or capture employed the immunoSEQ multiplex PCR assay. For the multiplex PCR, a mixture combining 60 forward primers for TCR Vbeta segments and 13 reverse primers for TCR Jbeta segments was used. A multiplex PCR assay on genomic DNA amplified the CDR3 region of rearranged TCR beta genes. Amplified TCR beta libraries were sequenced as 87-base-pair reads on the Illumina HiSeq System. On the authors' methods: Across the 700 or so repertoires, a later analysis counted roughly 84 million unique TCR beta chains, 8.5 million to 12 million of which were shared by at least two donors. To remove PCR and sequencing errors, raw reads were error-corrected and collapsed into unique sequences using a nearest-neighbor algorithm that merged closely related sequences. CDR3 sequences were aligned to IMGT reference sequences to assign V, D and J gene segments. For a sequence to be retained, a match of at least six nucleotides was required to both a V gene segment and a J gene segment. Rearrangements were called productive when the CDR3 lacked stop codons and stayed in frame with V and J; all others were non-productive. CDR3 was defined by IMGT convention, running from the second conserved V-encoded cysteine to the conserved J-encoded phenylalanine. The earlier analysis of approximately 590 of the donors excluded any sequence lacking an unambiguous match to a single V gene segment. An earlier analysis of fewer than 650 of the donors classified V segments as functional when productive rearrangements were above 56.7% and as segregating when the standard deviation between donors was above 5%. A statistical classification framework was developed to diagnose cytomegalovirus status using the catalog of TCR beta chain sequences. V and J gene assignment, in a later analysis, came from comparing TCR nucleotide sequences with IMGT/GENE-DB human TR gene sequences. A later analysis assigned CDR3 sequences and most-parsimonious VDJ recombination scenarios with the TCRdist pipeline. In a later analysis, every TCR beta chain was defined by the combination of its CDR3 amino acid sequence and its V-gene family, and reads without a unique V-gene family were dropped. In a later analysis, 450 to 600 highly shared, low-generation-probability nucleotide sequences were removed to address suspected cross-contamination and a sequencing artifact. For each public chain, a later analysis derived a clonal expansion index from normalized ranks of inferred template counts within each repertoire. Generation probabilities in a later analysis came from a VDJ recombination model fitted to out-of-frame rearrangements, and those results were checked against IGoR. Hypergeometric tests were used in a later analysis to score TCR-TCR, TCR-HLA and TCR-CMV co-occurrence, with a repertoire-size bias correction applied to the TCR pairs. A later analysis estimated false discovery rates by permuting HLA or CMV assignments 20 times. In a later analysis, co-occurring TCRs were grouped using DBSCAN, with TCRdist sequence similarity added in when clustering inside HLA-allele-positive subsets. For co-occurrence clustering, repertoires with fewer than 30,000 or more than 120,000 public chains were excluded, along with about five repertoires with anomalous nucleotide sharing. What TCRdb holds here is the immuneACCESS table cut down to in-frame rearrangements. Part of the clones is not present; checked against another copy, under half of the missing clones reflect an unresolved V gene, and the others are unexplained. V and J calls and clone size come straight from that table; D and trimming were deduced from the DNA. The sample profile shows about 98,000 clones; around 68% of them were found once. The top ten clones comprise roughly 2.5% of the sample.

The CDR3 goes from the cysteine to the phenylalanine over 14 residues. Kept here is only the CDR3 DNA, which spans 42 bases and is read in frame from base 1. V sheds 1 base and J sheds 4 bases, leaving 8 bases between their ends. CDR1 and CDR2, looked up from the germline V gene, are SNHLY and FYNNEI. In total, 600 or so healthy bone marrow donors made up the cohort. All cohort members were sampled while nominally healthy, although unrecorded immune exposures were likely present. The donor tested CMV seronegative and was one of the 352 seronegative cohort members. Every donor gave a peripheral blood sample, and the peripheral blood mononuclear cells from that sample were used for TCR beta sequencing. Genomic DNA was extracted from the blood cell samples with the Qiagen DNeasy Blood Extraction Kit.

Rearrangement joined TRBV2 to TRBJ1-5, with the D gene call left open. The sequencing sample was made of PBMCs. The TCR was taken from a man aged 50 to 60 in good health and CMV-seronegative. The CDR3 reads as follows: CASSEGGKNQPQHF. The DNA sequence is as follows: TGTGCCAGCAGTGAAGGAGGGAAAAATCAGCCCCAGCATTTT.